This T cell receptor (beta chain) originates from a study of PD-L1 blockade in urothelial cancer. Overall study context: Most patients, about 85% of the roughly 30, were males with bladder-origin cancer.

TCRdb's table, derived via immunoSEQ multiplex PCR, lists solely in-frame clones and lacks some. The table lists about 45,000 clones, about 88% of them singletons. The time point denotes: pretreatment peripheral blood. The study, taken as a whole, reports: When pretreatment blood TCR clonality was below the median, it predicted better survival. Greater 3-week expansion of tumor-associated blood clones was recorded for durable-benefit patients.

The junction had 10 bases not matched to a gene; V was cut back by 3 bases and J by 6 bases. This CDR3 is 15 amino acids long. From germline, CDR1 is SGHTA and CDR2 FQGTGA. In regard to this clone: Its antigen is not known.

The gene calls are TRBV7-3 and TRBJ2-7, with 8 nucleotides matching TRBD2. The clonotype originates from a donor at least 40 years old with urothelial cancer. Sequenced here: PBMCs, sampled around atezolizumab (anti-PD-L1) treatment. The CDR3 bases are TGTGCCAGCAGCTTTACGGGAGCGGGAGCGGCCGAGCAGTACTTC. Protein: CASSFTGAGAAEQYF.